This T cell receptor (beta chain) was documented in a study of Graves' ophthalmopathy and Graves' hyperthyroidism. Study conclusions and caveats: Discriminating ophthalmopathy from stable hyperthyroidism, a 13-signature model attained a sensitivity of about 88% and a specificity of roughly 81%. Blood contained most expanded thyroid clonotypes exceeding 0.001 frequency. Progression of ophthalmopathy was predicted by the model with less than 71% sensitivity and around 72% specificity.

The TCR beta CDR3 regions underwent amplification from RNA transcripts. Second-round multiplex PCR came after a first-round RT-PCR that employed HTBI primers. In TCRdb, the multiplex PCR reads were re-called with MiXCR into one record per CDR3 protein. The sample lists 300,000 to 400,000 distinct CDR3 sequences, roughly 15% occurring once. Notes on this clonotype: Its matching antigen is unknown.

In germline, CDR1 is MNHNS, CDR2 SASEGT. The CDR3 length is 14 residues. Trimming at V came to 6 bases and at J to 6 bases, leaving 8 bases not matched to a gene. The diagnosis was founded upon clinical symptoms, serum thyroxine, TRAb, thyroid ultrasound and orbital computed tomography. The specimen was peripheral blood. This receptor was taken from an adult man with Graves' ophthalmopathy. The J gene is TRBJ1-2, the V gene TRBV6-1; 9 bases are a match to TRBD1. The chain's CDR3 is CASSPGQGVHGYTF. Written as DNA, the CDR3 is TGTGCCAGCAGCCCGGGACAGGGTGTACATGGCTACACCTTC.